The sequence of this T cell receptor (beta chain) was determined in a study of CD8+CD57+ T cells in acquired aplastic anemia. Study-wide background: The mean DNA yield obtained from sorted CD4+ and CD8+ cells came to roughly 3.4 ug.

Patients sequenced had flow cytometry evidence of CD8+CD57+ cell expansion. Genomic DNA was employed as the template in profiling TCR beta VDJ and CDR3. One entry per CDR3 protein, called by TCRdb with MiXCR from the reads. The sample has over 250,000 distinct CDR3 sequences, approximately 58% seen once. This clonotype originated in a human donor with aplastic anemia. The sample comprised sorted CD4+, CD8+, or CD8+CD57+ T cells (not recorded which) from PBMCs.

For the CDR3, the DNA is TGTGCCAGCAGGCCCGCTAGCGGGGGGTCTCAGTTCTTC. As protein: CASRPASGGSQFF. This chain connects TRBV6-1 to TRBJ2-1; 11 bases agree with TRBD2. The germline V gene has CDR1 MNHNS and CDR2 SASEGT. This CDR3 region has 13 residues. V lost 6 bases and J lost 13; bases outside the gene matches: 8.